One sample yielded the 11 T cell receptor beta chains listed below, sequenced in a study of cytomegalovirus exposure and HLA in healthy donors. The PCR was carried out with 60 Vbeta primers and 13 Jbeta primers. TCRdb's copy holds only in-frame clones and misses some; the assay was immunoSEQ multiplex PCR. The sample spans 65,000 to 85,000 clones; the ten largest clones claim 2.4%. Sequencing input: PBMCs. These receptors came from a female donor in good health and CMV-seropositive.

This chain uses TRBV5-4 with TRBJ1-4; the D is unclear. Trimming shortened V by 1 base and J by 0 bases, and 10 bases separated the two germline ends. This CDR3 region has 16 residues. Germline-derived CDR1 and CDR2 are SGHNT and YYREEE (reference sequence). The CDR3 DNA reads TGTGCCAGCAGCTTGTCGGGGTCAGCAACTAATGAAAAACTGTTTTTT. The encoded protein is CASSLSGSATNEKLFF.

The chain uses TRBV29-1 and TRBJ2-7; D not certain. There are 12 residues in the CDR3. Germline V gene sequence: CDR1 SQVTM, CDR2 ANQGSEA. V lost 7 bases, J lost 6 bases, and 16 bases lay in between. CDR3 sequence (DNA): TGCAGCGCCTGTTTTATTTTCGGCGAGCAGTACTTC. The encoded protein is CSACFIFGEQYF.

The chain carries TRBV7-2 and TRBJ1-6; the match to TRBD1 covers 9 bases. CDR1 is SGHTA and CDR2 is FQGNSA in the germline V gene. With 5 bases clipped from V and 8 bases from J, the junction kept 7 bases outside the gene matches. This CDR3 has 15 amino acids. The CDR3 bases are TGTGCCAGCAGCGGACACAGGGGGCTGGATTCACCCCTCCACTTT. Protein: CASSGHRGLDSPLHF.

The chain employs TRBV7-2 and TRBJ1-1, with D perhaps TRBD1 (6 bases). V was pared by 1 base and J by 1 base, with 10 bases between. Germline-derived CDR1 and CDR2 are SGHTA and FQGNSA. The CDR3 is 15 residues long. The CDR3 DNA reads TGTGCCAGCAGCTTAGACGGCAGGGGGAACACTGAAGCTTTCTTT. Protein product: CASSLDGRGNTEAFF. Using reference TRBV7-2 and TRBJ1-1 for the parts outside the CDR3, the full variable domain is GAGVSQSPSNKVTEKGKDVELRCDPISGHTALYWYRQSLGQGLEFLIYFQGNSAPDKSGLPSDRFSAERTGGSVSTLTIQRTQQEDSAVYLCASSLDGRGNTEAFFGQGTRLTVV.

The J gene is TRBJ1-1, the V gene TRBV5-4; 7 bases fit TRBD1. The V and J ends lost 5 bases and 1 base, in that order; junction bases with no gene match: 5. The CDR3 consists of 14 residues. The germline V gene encodes CDR1 SGHNT and CDR2 YYREEE (reference sequence). In DNA form, the CDR3 reads TGTGCCAGCAGACAGGGGAGCGAGAACACTGAAGCTTTCTTT. Translating gives CASRQGSENTEAFF.

In the case of this clone: The junction departs from germline at one end; a sequencing error may be responsible. The J gene is TRBJ2-2, the V gene TRBV18; 11 nucleotides align to TRBD1. The CDR3 is 16 residues long. Germline CDR1 and CDR2: KGHSH and LQKENI. The CDR3 here is CASAPRGQGATGELFF. CDR3 nucleotides: TGTGCCAGCGCACCACGAGGACAGGGGGCCACCGGGGAGCTGTTTTTT.

The chain carries TRBV6-1 and TRBJ1-2, with TRBD1 matching 8 bases. The length of the CDR3 is 13 residues. The V gene's germline CDR1 is MNHNS and CDR2 SASEGT. Germline trimming cut 5 bases from V and 4 bases from J; bases unmatched to any gene: 3. The CDR3 region has the DNA TGTGCCAGCAGTCGACAGGGGTTCTATGGCTACACCTTC. This gives the protein CASSRQGFYGYTF.

The chain links TRBV4-1 to TRBJ1-1; TRBD1 might be the D (5 bases). The CDR3 extends over 11 amino acids. V dropped 1 base and J dropped 8 bases, with 5 bases sitting between them. Germline lookup yields CDR1 MGHRA and CDR2 YSYEKL. CDR3 nucleotides: TGCGCCAGCAGCCAAGCAGGGGAAGCTTTCTTT. As protein: CASSQAGEAFF.

The rearrangement joins TRBV6-5 to TRBJ1-4, with TRBD1 identical over 10 bases. Germline CDR1 and CDR2: MNHEY and SVGAGI. The J segment lost 4 bases and the V segment lost 5 bases, leaving 4 bases of the junction unmatched. The length of the CDR3 is 15 residues. The CDR3 bases are TGTGCCAGCAGTCCAGGGACAGGGGTTAATGAAAAACTGTTTTTT. Amino acid sequence: CASSPGTGVNEKLFF.

This sequence joins TRBV19 and TRBJ2-2; tentative D call: TRBD1 (6 bases). The V end lost 7 bases, the J end lost 0 bases, and 12 bases lay between the germline ends. Germline V gene lookup returns CDR1 LNHDA and CDR2 SQIVND (reference sequence). The CDR3 has 15 amino acids. The CDR3 spells CASNTGPSNTGELFF. As DNA, the CDR3 is TGTGCCAGTAACACAGGGCCGTCGAACACCGGGGAGCTGTTTTTT.

This chain joins TRBV6-1 and TRBJ2-7; 9 positions match TRBD1. Germline V gene data show CDR1 as MNHNS and CDR2 as SASEGT. The CDR3 spans 14 residues. V shed 4 bases and J 2 bases; nucleotides not matched to a gene: 3. The CDR3 region is CASSAGTGTYEQYF. The CDR3 nucleotides are TGTGCCAGCAGTGCCGGGACAGGGACCTACGAGCAGTACTTC.